This T cell receptor beta chain derives from a study of blood T cells in healthy people across ages. Whole-study results and caveats: Long-lived donors had more naive CD4+ cells and higher diversity than aged donors.

This clonotype was detected only a few times. Antigen specificity is unknown. The V gene's germline CDR1 is MNHEY and CDR2 SMNVEV (reference sequence). The CDR3 is 15 amino acids. Unmatched junction bases numbered 8, after V lost 3 bases and J lost 6 bases. Then a second PCR, running roughly 7 to 11 cycles, was carried out with a sample-barcoded 5' primer and a J-beta primer mix. TCRdb ran MiXCR on the 5' RACE reads and lists one entry per CDR3 protein. The sample has under 1,000,000 distinct CDR3 sequences; roughly 40% are singletons. The receptor comes from a man between 18 and 29 years old in good health. The sample consisted of blood. This rearrangement joins TRBV27 to TRBJ2-1; 7 bases align to TRBD2. The CDR3 DNA is TGTGCCAGCAGTTTCAACGGGGGGTCGGCCAATGAGCAGTTCTTC. This translates into CASSFNGGSANEQFF.